Sequencing of this T cell receptor (beta chain) was carried out in a study of control samples from healthy donors and cancer patients. V was pared by 3 bases and J by 5 bases, with 6 bases of the junction left unmatched. The CDR3 length is 14 residues. Germline loops: CDR1 KGHSH, CDR2 LQKENI. This table comes from immunoSEQ multiplex PCR, and its TCRdb copy is limited to in-frame clones, with some not included. The data show some 22,000 clones, approximately 85% seen once. This clone appeared a few times. The V gene is TRBV18, the J gene TRBJ2-7, with 8 bases aligning to TRBD2. Sequenced: PBMCs. The source is a man aged 55 to 69 with head and neck cancer. The DNA of the CDR3 is TGTGCCAGCTCACCGGGACTAGGAGGGGACGAGCAGTACTTC. Protein product: CASSPGLGGDEQYF.